The 20 T cell receptor beta chains below all came from one sample that was sequenced in a study of tumor-infiltrating lymphocytes in primary liver carcinoma (TCRdb year 2017). This sample was sequenced with an Illumina HiSeq 2500. A constant-region primer and ProtoScript II reverse transcriptase were used to reverse-transcribe TCRbeta-specific cDNA from about 0.55 ug total RNA. Three nested multiplex PCR rounds, following a slightly modified ARM-PCR procedure, were used to build the TCRbeta libraries. Each of the first two PCR rounds ran for approximately 9 cycles and used multiplex TRBV1-TRBV30 forward primers together with a Cbeta reverse primer. TCRdb redid the processing of the public reads, applying fastp at Q25 and MiXCR, and retained in-frame beta chains. Entries are consolidated by CDR3 protein sequence, retaining the most common genes and DNA. This sample is represented by under 110,000 distinct CDR3 sequences; more than 65% of them were singletons. Less than 15% of the sample comes from the top ten.

Total RNA and DNA were co-extracted without cell sorting from 20-30 mg of bulk tissue using the AllPrep DNA/RNA mini kit. The specimen sequenced was liver tumor tissue from sampling region 2. The label giving this sample's cell subset or site can be read as: tumor region T2, inferior pole. The source of these receptors is a woman in her sixties or seventies with primary liver carcinoma and hepatitis B virus infection.

Details on this clonotype: A read error is likely, as this CDR3 ends without the conserved phenylalanine or tryptophan. The DNA is omitted, as the CDR3 cannot be located on it reliably, and the CDR3 follows TCRdb's listing. The CDR3 loop reads CASSLESKNVQNL. The chain recombines TRBV11-2 with TRBJ2-4; TRBD2 is the table's D call, not checked against the DNA. CDR1 is SGHAT, CDR2 FQNNGV, per germline. The CDR3 spans 13 amino acids, including both terminal residues.

A note on this clonotype: This may arise from a read error, as a much more abundant clone is one base away. The chain combines TRBV28 with TRBJ2-1; TRBD2 is a possible D gene (6 bases). Deletions cut 4 bases from V and 2 bases from J, with 21 bases between. The CDR3 consists of 18 residues. Per germline, CDR1 MDHEN and CDR2 SYDVKM. In nucleotides, the CDR3 is TGTGCCAGCAGTTCTCATCGTCTAGCGAGAGGGGCCTACAATGAGCAGTTCTTC. Protein product: CASSSHRLARGAYNEQFF. Full variable domain (missing parts from reference TRBV28 and TRBJ2-1): DVKVTQSSRYLVKRTGEKVFLECVQDMDHENMFWYRQDPGLGLRLIYFSYDVKMKEKGDIPEGYSVSREKKERFSLILESASTNQTSMYLCASSSHRLARGAYNEQFFGPGTRLTVL.

The chain joins TRBV11-3 to TRBJ2-3; TRBD1 matches 7 bases. The CDR3 spans 16 residues. Germline V gene sequence: CDR1 SGHNT, CDR2 YENEEA. V was pared by 6 bases and J by 1 base, with 10 bases of the junction left unmatched. The chain's CDR3 is CASSPQQGSGTDTQYF. For the CDR3, the DNA is TGTGCCAGCAGTCCCCAACAGGGGTCAGGCACAGATACGCAGTATTTT.

This clonotype has at least ten counts. V is TRBV5-1 and J is TRBJ2-2; D may be TRBD1 or TRBD2 (5 bases each). Germline V gives CDR1 SGHRS, CDR2 YFSETQ. With 0 bases removed from V and 0 bases from J, the gap between germline ends came to 9 bases. CDR3 length equals 16 residues. CDR3 in amino acids: CASSLGQGANTGELFF. For the CDR3, the DNA is TGCGCCAGCAGCTTGGGGCAGGGAGCGAACACCGGGGAGCTGTTTTTT.

This clonotype was detected only once. Given a much more abundant clone one base away, this may be a read error. The chain has TRBV14 and TRBJ2-2; possible D gene TRBD2, 6 bases. The CDR3 runs 18 residues. The V gene's germline CDR1 is SGHDN and CDR2 FVKESK. V shed 0 bases and J shed 2 bases, with 16 bases lying between them. CDR3 region: CASSQEKSLAYNTGELFF. The CDR3 DNA reads as TGTGCCAGCAGCCAAGAAAAGAGTCTAGCGTATAACACCGGGGAGCTGTTTTTT.

V usage is TRBV7-9 and J usage is TRBJ1-1; tentatively, D is TRBD1 (6 bases). CDR3 size: 17 residues. Germline V gene sequence: CDR1 SEHNR, CDR2 FQNEAQ (reference sequence). V lost 5 bases and J lost 3, with 22 bases in between. The CDR3 loop is CASSRVDAGAMDTEAFF. Here the CDR3 DNA reads TGTGCCAGCAGCCGCGTTGATGCGGGGGCCATGGACACTGAAGCTTTCTTT.

The chain joins TRBV29-1 to TRBJ2-1; D remains ambiguous. The germline V gene has CDR1 SQVTM and CDR2 ANQGSEA. Trimming stripped 4 bases from V and 11 bases from J, with 18 bases between. The CDR3 spans 13 residues. This chain's CDR3 is CSVAGPIRNKQFF. The CDR3 DNA follows: TGCAGCGTTGCAGGACCAATACGGAATAAGCAGTTCTTC.

On this clonotype itself: One junction end disagrees with the germline gene, perhaps due to a read error. The genes are TRBV29-1 and TRBJ2-2; tentatively, D is TRBD1 or TRBD2 (5 bases each). The CDR3 consists of 13 residues. The germline gives CDR1 SQVTM, CDR2 ANQGSEA. CDR3 amino acids: CGVTGHSGWEPFF. The DNA of the CDR3 is TGCGGCGTCACGGGGCACTCGGGCTGGGAGCCGTTTTTT.

A remark on this clonotype: A read error may be the cause here, since a much bigger clone is one base away. J is TRBJ2-1 and V is TRBV10-3; D remains ambiguous. The CDR3 runs 15 residues. Germline V gene lookup returns CDR1 ENHRY and CDR2 SYGVKD. The CDR3 region is CSISQDAASYNEQFF. CDR3 nucleotide sequence: TGTTCCATCAGTCAGGACGCGGCATCCTACAATGAGCAGTTCTTC.

This clonotype was detected once. The DNA is left out, because the CDR3 cannot be placed on it with certainty; the CDR3 is given as TCRdb lists it. This sequence joins TRBV29-1 and TRBJ2-2; the table names TRBD1, a call not compared with the DNA. Counting both end residues, the CDR3 totals 11 amino acids. CDR1 is SQVTM, CDR2 ANQGSEA, per germline. The CDR3 region is CSVGWGAGAVF.

This clonotype was found many times. This chain connects TRBV13 to TRBJ2-7; D call uncertain. V lost 7 bases and J 5 bases, leaving 18 bases between the germline ends. Per germline, CDR1 PRHDT and CDR2 FYEKMQ (reference sequence). The CDR3 is 14 amino acids. The CDR3 nucleotides read TGTGCCAGCATGAAGAAAACGGAAGTAAACGAGCAGTACTTC. Translating gives CASMKKTEVNEQYF.

About this clonotype: At one end the junction does not follow the germline gene, possibly because of a read error. The rearrangement joins TRBV11-3 to TRBJ2-1; 7 bases are a match to TRBD2. This CDR3 has 17 amino acids. Germline values: CDR1 SGHNT, CDR2 YENEEA. The CDR3 here is CAGSLGRGEWGVDEQFF. The CDR3 region has the DNA TGTGCCGGCAGTTTGGGTCGGGGGGAGTGGGGTGTCGATGAGCAGTTCTTC.

For this clonotype: The missing conserved phenylalanine or tryptophan at the end of this CDR3 makes a read error likely. The chain couples TRBV11-2 to TRBJ2-1; 9 bases are a match to TRBD1. Germline CDR1 SGHAT, CDR2 FQNNGV. The CDR3 contains 17 residues. Trimming took 2 bases from V and 11 from J; bases not matched to a gene: 16. This CDR3 is CASSLTHGQGYGGKQFL. The DNA for the CDR3 is TGTGCCAGCAGCTTAACCCACGGACAGGGGTACGGGGGTAAGCAGTTCCTC.

In regard to this clonotype: This sequence may be a read error, since a much larger clone differs from it by one base. The V gene is TRBV2, the J gene TRBJ2-7, with TRBD1 identical over 8 bases. The V gene end was trimmed by 10 bases and the J gene end by 2 bases; junction bases not matched to a gene: 7. The germline V gene has CDR1 SNHLY and CDR2 FYNNEI. CDR3 length equals 13 residues. CDR3 sequence reads: CAISKQGAYEQYF. The CDR3, as DNA: TGTGCCATCTCTAAACAGGGGGCCTACGAGCAGTACTTC.

This rearrangement joins TRBV7-2 to TRBJ2-7, with 8 bases lining up with TRBD1. The junction had 15 bases not matched to a gene; V was cut back by 5 bases and J by 0 bases. The CDR3 spans 18 residues. The germline gives CDR1 SGHTA, CDR2 FQGNSA. The CDR3 DNA reads TGTGCCAGCAGCAGACCGAAAGGACAGGGCTATAGCTCCTACGAGCAGTACTTC. It specifies CASSRPKGQGYSSYEQYF. The full variable domain, completed using reference TRBV7-2 and TRBJ2-7, is GAGVSQSPSNKVTEKGKDVELRCDPISGHTALYWYRQSLGQGLEFLIYFQGNSAPDKSGLPSDRFSAERTGGSVSTLTIQRTQQEDSAVYLCASSRPKGQGYSSYEQYFGPGTRLTVT.

Comment on this clonotype: No conserved phenylalanine or tryptophan is present at the end of the CDR3, so a read error is the likely explanation. V usage is TRBV29-1 and J usage is TRBJ1-1, with D possibly TRBD1 on 5 matching bases. CDR3 length: 13 residues. The V end was cut by 5 bases, the J end by 4 bases, with 14 bases between. Germline CDR1 reads SQVTM; CDR2 reads ANQGSEA. CDR3 DNA: TGCAGCGTTTCAACATGGAGGGGCACTGAAGCTTTCATT. This gives the protein CSVSTWRGTEAFI.

This clonotype showed up many times. The chain joins TRBV5-5 to TRBJ2-1; D is perhaps TRBD1 (5 bases). Germline CDR1 is SGHKS and CDR2 is YYEKEE (reference sequence). The CDR3 extends over 18 amino acids. Trimming left V 0 bases short and J 6 bases short, with 22 bases between. The CDR3 loop reads CASSLGWGTDLGINEQFF. The DNA of the CDR3 is TGTGCCAGCAGCTTGGGTTGGGGCACCGATCTAGGGATCAATGAGCAGTTCTTC.

As to this clonotype: One end of the junction fails to match germline, which may point to a read error. The gene calls are TRBV29-1 and TRBJ2-5; D unclear. Germline V gene sequence: CDR1 SQVTM, CDR2 ANQGSEA. The CDR3 is made up of 14 amino acids. The DNA of the CDR3 is TGCAGCGCCCACTCTTCGGCGTTACAAGAGACACAGTACTTC. Its translation is CSAHSSALQETQYF.

In regard to this clonotype: One end of the junction varies from germline; a read error may be responsible. The CDR3 reads CASSNTGTQYF. The DNA for the CDR3 is TGCGCCAGCAGCAACACAGGTACGCAGTATTTT. The genes are TRBV5-1 and TRBJ2-3; D may be TRBD1 (5 bases). From germline, CDR1 is SGHRS and CDR2 YFSETQ. The CDR3 consists of 11 residues. The full variable domain, completed using reference TRBV5-1 and TRBJ2-3, is KAGVTQTPRYLIKTRGQQVTLSCSPISGHRSVSWYQQTPGQGLQFLFEYFSETQRNKGNFPGRFSGRQFSNSRSEMNVSTLELGDSALYLCASSNTGTQYFGPGTRLTVL.

On this clonotype itself: This likely comes from a read error, as the CDR3 has no conserved phenylalanine or tryptophan at its end. V and J are TRBV11-2 and TRBJ2-2; D not certain. The CDR3 runs to 13 residues. Germline V lookup: CDR1 SGHAT, CDR2 FQNNGV. In nucleotides, the CDR3 is TGTGCCAGCAACTTAGTGCGTTGCGGGGAGCTGTTTTTG. It codes for CASNLVRCGELFL.